Listed below are T cell receptor beta chains from one sample, sequenced in a study of blood T cell repertoires in COVID-19. Clones were sequenced by immunoSEQ multiplex PCR, and TCRdb holds only the in-frame ones, with some missing. The repertoire consists of some 220,000 clones, with 80% occurring once and the leading ten covering roughly 13%. Material: peripheral blood. The source is a human donor in a cohort sampled during active COVID-19. Each CDR3 is given without its conserved first and last residue.

j_call: TRBJ2-1; v_call: TRBV19; cdr3_aa: ASSTIRDSFPNEQF
j_call: TRBJ2-1; v_call: TRBV18; cdr3_aa: ASSPTGLGEQF
j_call: TRBJ2-2; v_call: TRBV6-6; cdr3_aa: ASQDNTGELF
j_call: TRBJ1-1; v_call: TRBV19; cdr3_aa: ASSIDGARGRAF
j_call: TRBJ1-1; v_call: TRBV27; cdr3_aa: ASSFTGLGGTEAF
j_call: TRBJ1-2; v_call: TRBV6-5; cdr3_aa: ASSYRGGSGGYT
j_call: TRBJ1-1; v_call: TRBV2; cdr3_aa: ASVKVTVNTEAF
j_call: TRBJ1-3; v_call: TRBV28; cdr3_aa: AVRRGNTIY
j_call: TRBJ2-7; v_call: TRBV4-1; cdr3_aa: ASSPQGAASYEQY
j_call: TRBJ2-1; v_call: TRBV11-3; cdr3_aa: ASSPTSGTSYNEQF
j_call: TRBJ1-1; v_call: TRBV12-3/TRBV12-4; cdr3_aa: ASSLRWRDEAF
j_call: TRBJ2-7; v_call: TRBV4-2; cdr3_aa: ASSQDLGTGGPEQY
j_call: TRBJ1-6; v_call: TRBV7-9; cdr3_aa: ASTAGLNSPLH
j_call: TRBJ2-5; v_call: TRBV18; cdr3_aa: ASSSFEETQY
j_call: TRBJ1-1; v_call: TRBV30; cdr3_aa: AWRSSRAVNTEAF
j_call: TRBJ2-5; v_call: TRBV5-4; cdr3_aa: ASSLRHSQETQY
j_call: TRBJ2-7; v_call: TRBV5-6; cdr3_aa: ASTLSDRPYEQY
j_call: TRBJ2-2; v_call: TRBV28; cdr3_aa: ASSRTGTGELF
j_call: TRBJ2-1; v_call: TRBV12-3/TRBV12-4; cdr3_aa: ASTAGRGEQF
j_call: TRBJ2-2; v_call: TRBV5-1; cdr3_aa: ASSFSGRAGGELF
j_call: TRBJ2-1; v_call: TRBV4-1; cdr3_aa: ASSQGQGPYNEQF
j_call: TRBJ1-2; v_call: TRBV28; cdr3_aa: ASRIPSTSYGYT
j_call: TRBJ2-2; v_call: TRBV18; cdr3_aa: ASSYQGLANTGELF
j_call: TRBJ2-3; v_call: TRBV4-2; cdr3_aa: ASSQDLTQGPTDTQY
j_call: TRBJ2-2; v_call: TRBV5-5; cdr3_aa: ASSPQLLAVAGELF
j_call: TRBJ2-3; v_call: TRBV28; cdr3_aa: ASSPGGLPTDTQY
j_call: TRBJ1-1; v_call: TRBV27; cdr3_aa: ASSLHRAMNTEAF
j_call: TRBJ2-3; v_call: TRBV6-1; cdr3_aa: ASSEVPKIAGASPRDTQY
j_call: TRBJ2-6; v_call: TRBV10-3; cdr3_aa: AISQRDISGANVLT
j_call: TRBJ1-1; v_call: TRBV19; cdr3_aa: ASSLSVAEAF
j_call: TRBJ2-1; v_call: TRBV11-1; cdr3_aa: ASSLDRVNEQF
j_call: TRBJ1-1; v_call: TRBV5-6; cdr3_aa: ASSTSGDTEAF
j_call: TRBJ2-1; v_call: TRBV14; cdr3_aa: ASSQEGRYLNEQF
j_call: TRBJ1-1; v_call: TRBV21-1; cdr3_aa: ASKASRDGAF
j_call: TRBJ2-3; v_call: TRBV11-2; cdr3_aa: ASSSSGRETDTQY
j_call: TRBJ2-2; v_call: TRBV6-4; cdr3_aa: ASSASGTGELF
j_call: TRBJ2-5; v_call: TRBV19; cdr3_aa: ASSTIFDTGRETQY
j_call: TRBJ2-5; v_call: TRBV7-2; cdr3_aa: ASNQGPQETQY
j_call: TRBJ2-7; v_call: TRBV19; cdr3_aa: ASSKAPTGTTHEQY
j_call: TRBJ2-7; v_call: TRBV7-8; cdr3_aa: ASSLSGNHEQY
j_call: TRBJ2-3; v_call: TRBV30; cdr3_aa: AWSGGRGNEDTQY
j_call: TRBJ2-3; v_call: TRBV6-5; cdr3_aa: ASQMGQGLSDTQY
j_call: TRBJ2-7; v_call: TRBV14; cdr3_aa: ASSRTSGSLLKQY
j_call: TRBJ1-5; v_call: TRBV30; cdr3_aa: AWSVRGIQPQH
j_call: TRBJ1-1; v_call: TRBV6-5; cdr3_aa: ASSYAGEAF
j_call: TRBJ1-4; v_call: TRBV5-1; cdr3_aa: ASSWGDAGDEKLF
j_call: TRBJ2-7; v_call: TRBV11-2; cdr3_aa: ASSLGAGFSYEQY
j_call: TRBJ1-1; v_call: TRBV6-5; cdr3_aa: ASSYSPRFGTEAF
j_call: TRBJ2-3; v_call: TRBV30; cdr3_aa: AWRSRGTTDTQY
j_call: TRBJ1-6; v_call: TRBV18; cdr3_aa: ASSPGLQGALPSPLH
j_call: TRBJ2-5; v_call: TRBV2; cdr3_aa: ASRDPGLAGGQETQY
j_call: TRBJ2-2; v_call: TRBV5-1; cdr3_aa: ASSQGQPGELF
j_call: TRBJ2-5; v_call: TRBV28; cdr3_aa: ASSNIPETQY
j_call: TRBJ2-5; v_call: TRBV28; cdr3_aa: ASSSGLAYTQETQY
j_call: TRBJ2-7; v_call: TRBV5-4; cdr3_aa: ASSLDLEGFEY
j_call: TRBJ1-1; v_call: TRBV15; cdr3_aa: ATSRDTQGGAF
j_call: TRBJ2-7; v_call: TRBV18; cdr3_aa: ASSPGAGLYEQY
j_call: TRBJ2-1; v_call: TRBV24-1; cdr3_aa: ATSDSNFDNEQF
j_call: TRBJ2-7; v_call: TRBV6-6; cdr3_aa: ASSPPTGSEQY